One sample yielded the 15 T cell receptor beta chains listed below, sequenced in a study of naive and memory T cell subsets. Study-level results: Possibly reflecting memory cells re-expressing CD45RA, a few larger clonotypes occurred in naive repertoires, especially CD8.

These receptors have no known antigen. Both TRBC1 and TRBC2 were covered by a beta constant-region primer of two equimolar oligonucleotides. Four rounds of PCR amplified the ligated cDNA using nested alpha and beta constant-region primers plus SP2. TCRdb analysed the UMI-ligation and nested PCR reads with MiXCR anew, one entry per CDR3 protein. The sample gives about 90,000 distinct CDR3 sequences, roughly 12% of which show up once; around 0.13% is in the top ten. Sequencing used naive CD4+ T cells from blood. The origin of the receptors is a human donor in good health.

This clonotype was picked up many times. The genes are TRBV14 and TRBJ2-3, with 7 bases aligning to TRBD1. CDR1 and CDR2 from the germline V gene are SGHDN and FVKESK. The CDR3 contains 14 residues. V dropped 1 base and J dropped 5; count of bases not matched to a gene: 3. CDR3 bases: TGTGCCAGCAGCCAAGGGACAGGAAGAGATACGCAGTATTTT. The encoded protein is CASSQGTGRDTQYF.

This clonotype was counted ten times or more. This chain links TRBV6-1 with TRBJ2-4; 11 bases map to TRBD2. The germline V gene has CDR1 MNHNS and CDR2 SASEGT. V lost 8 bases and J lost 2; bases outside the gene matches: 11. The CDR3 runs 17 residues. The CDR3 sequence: CASSELAGVRSKNIQYF. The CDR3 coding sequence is TGTGCCAGCTCGGAACTAGCGGGAGTGAGGTCCAAAAACATTCAGTACTTC.

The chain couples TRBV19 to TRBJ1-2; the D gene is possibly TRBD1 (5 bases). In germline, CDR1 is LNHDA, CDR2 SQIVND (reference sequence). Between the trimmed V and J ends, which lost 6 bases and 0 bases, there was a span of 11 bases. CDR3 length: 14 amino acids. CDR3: CASSQQVANYGYTF. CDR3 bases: TGTGCCAGTAGCCAACAGGTAGCTAACTATGGCTACACCTTC.

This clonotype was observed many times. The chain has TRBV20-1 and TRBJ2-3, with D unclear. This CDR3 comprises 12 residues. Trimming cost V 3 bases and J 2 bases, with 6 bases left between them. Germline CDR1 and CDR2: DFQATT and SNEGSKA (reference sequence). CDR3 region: CSARLNTDTQYF. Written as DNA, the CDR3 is TGCAGTGCTAGGCTCAACACAGATACGCAGTATTTT.

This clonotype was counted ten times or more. CDR3 sequence (DNA): TGTGCCAGCAGCTTAGTGCAGCGGGGGTCAGATACGCAGTATTTT. Protein product: CASSLVQRGSDTQYF. This chain joins TRBV7-2 and TRBJ2-3; 8 nucleotides align to TRBD2. J gave up 4 bases and V 1 base, and 4 bases lay outside the gene matches. Germline values: CDR1 SGHTA, CDR2 FQGNSA. This CDR3 is built from 15 residues.

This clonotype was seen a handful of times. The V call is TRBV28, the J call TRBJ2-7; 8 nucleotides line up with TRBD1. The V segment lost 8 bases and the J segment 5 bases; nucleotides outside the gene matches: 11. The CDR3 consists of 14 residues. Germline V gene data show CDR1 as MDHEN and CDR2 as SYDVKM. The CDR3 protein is CASVSGQGFHEQYF. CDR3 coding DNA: TGTGCCAGCGTGAGTGGACAGGGTTTCCACGAGCAGTACTTC.

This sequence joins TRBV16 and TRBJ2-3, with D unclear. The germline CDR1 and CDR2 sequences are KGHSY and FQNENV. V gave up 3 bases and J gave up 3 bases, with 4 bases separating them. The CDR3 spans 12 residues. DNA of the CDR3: TGTGCCAGCAGCCAGGCTACAGATACGCAGTATTTT. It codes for CASSQATDTQYF. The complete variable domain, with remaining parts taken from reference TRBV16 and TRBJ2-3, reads GEEVAQTPKHLVRGEGQKAKLYCAPIKGHSYVFWYQQVLKNEFKFLISFQNENVFDETGMPKERFSAKCLPNSPCSLEIQATKLEDSAVYFCASSQATDTQYFGPGTRLTVL.

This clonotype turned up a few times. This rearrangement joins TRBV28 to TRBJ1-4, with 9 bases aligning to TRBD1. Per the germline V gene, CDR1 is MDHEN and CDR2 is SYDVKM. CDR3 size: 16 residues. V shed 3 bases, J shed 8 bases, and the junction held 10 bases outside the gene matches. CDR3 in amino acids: CASSLGPGQGQEKLFF. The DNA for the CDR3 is TGTGCCAGCAGTTTGGGCCCGGGACAGGGTCAGGAAAAACTGTTTTTT.

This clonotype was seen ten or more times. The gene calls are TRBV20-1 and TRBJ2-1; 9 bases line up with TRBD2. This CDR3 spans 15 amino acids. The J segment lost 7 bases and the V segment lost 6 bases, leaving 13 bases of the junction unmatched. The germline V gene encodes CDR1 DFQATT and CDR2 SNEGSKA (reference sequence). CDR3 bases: TGCAGTGCCCTCCCCATTAGCGGGAGACATAATGAGCAGTTCTTC. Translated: CSALPISGRHNEQFF.

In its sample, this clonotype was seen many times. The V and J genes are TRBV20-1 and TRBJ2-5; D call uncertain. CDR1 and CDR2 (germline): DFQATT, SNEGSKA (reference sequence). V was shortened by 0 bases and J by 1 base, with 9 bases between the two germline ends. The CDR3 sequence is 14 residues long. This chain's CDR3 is CSAREPRSQETQYF. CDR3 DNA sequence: TGCAGTGCTAGAGAGCCGCGATCCCAAGAGACCCAGTACTTC.

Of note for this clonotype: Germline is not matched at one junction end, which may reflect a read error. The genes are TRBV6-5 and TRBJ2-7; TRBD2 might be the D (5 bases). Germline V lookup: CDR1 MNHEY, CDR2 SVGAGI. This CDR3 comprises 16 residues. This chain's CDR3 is CASSYKRSPSSCEQYF. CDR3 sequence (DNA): TGTGCCAGCAGTTACAAGCGGAGCCCTAGCTCCTGCGAGCAGTACTTC.

This CDR3 is CASSLWEGTGTGYEQYF. The CDR3, as DNA: TGTGCCAGCAGTTTATGGGAGGGTACCGGGACAGGCTACGAGCAGTACTTC. The V and J genes are TRBV28 and TRBJ2-7; TRBD1 matches at 8 bases. J gave up 3 bases and V 0 bases, and 10 bases lay outside the gene matches. The CDR3 sequence is 17 residues long. CDR1 and CDR2 (germline): MDHEN, SYDVKM.

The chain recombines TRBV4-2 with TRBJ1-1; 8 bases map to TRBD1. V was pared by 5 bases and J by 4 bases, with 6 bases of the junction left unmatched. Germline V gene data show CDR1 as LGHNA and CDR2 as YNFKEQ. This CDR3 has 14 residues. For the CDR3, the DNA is TGTGCCAGCAGCGCCCGCGGACAGGGCACTGAAGCTTTCTTT. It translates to CASSARGQGTEAFF.

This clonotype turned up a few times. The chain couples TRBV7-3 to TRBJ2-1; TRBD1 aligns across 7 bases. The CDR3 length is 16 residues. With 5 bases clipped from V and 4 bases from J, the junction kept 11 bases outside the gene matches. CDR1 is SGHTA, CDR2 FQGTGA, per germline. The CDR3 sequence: CASSAQTGMGYNEQFF. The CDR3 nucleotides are TGTGCCAGCAGCGCCCAGACAGGGATGGGATACAATGAGCAGTTCTTC. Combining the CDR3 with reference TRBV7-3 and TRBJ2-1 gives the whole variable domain GAGVSQTPSNKVTEKGKYVELRCDPISGHTALYWYRQSLGQGPEFLIYFQGTGAADDSGLPNDRFFAVRPEGSVSTLKIQRTERGDSAVYLCASSAQTGMGYNEQFFGPGTRLTVL.

CDR3 loop: CASSSVMPNRVTF. DNA for the CDR3: TGTGCCAGCAGTTCAGTGATGCCGAATCGGGTGACTTTC. This chain connects TRBV12-3 or TRBV12-4 to TRBJ2-6; D gene unclear. The CDR3 totals 13 residues. V lost 4 bases to trimming and J lost 17 bases, with 18 bases between them.